This TCR beta chain stems from a study of T cell responses to AZD1222 COVID-19 vaccine. Data came from immunoSEQ multiplex PCR; TCRdb stores just in-frame clones and leaves some out. The data show approximately 110,000 clones, about 88% seen once. The CDR3 runs 15 residues. CDR1 and CDR2 (germline): LGHDT, YNNKEL (reference sequence). Between the trimmed V and J ends, which lost 0 bases and 8 bases, there was a span of 16 bases. Points on this clone: Antigen: not known.

Findings and caveats of the study: The study found Spike-specific TCR breadth and depth rose after two AZD1222 doses.

This receptor was obtained from an adult in good health. Here the sequenced sample was peripheral blood, taken on day 0 of AZD1222 vaccination. J is TRBJ1-2 and V is TRBV3-1 (or the pseudogene TRBV3-2); D is ambiguous. CDR3 protein: CASSQDNKVAGGYTF. The DNA of the CDR3 is TGTGCCAGCAGCCAAGATAATAAGGTTGCCGGGGGCTACACCTTC.